This T cell receptor (beta chain) was recovered during a study of OX40 agonist ivuxolimab in advanced cancers. Sequencing used immunoSEQ multiplex PCR; TCRdb keeps in-frame clones, though not all of them. The sample has 35,000 to 55,000 clones; roughly 94% are singletons. The V segment lost 7 bases and the J segment 3 bases; nucleotides outside the gene matches: 6. Germline V gene data show CDR1 as SGHRS and CDR2 as YFSETQ. The CDR3 consists of 14 residues. The rearrangement joins TRBV5-1 to TRBJ2-7, with 11 positions matching TRBD1. Source: CD4+ or CD8+ T cells sorted from blood, taken in a trial of the OX40 agonist ivuxolimab. This sequence originates from an adult with an advanced solid tumor such as melanoma, head and neck, liver or kidney cancer. Written as DNA, the CDR3 is TGCGCCAGCCCAGCCGGGACAGGGGGCTACGAGCAGTACTTC. Amino acid sequence: CASPAGTGGYEQYF.